What follows are 27 T cell receptor beta chains derived from one specimen sequenced in a study of T cells after somatic rescue of genetic block. Here immunoSEQ multiplex PCR was the method, and the copy in TCRdb shows in-frame clones only, minus some. The sample has some 12,000 clones, around 70% seen once. Sequenced input: peripheral blood mononuclear cells (PBMCs). Every receptor here comes from a boy aged 5-17 years.

This clone appeared a single time. This rearrangement joins TRBV6-5 to TRBJ2-2; D is ambiguous. The length of the CDR3 is 15 residues. V gave up 7 bases and J gave up 5 bases, with 17 bases separating them. Germline CDR1 MNHEY, CDR2 SVGAGI. The CDR3 nucleotides read TGTGCCAGCACCTTACCCCGGTTAAGGACCGGGGAGCTGTTTTTT. Residues: CASTLPRLRTGELFF.

The J gene is TRBJ2-3, the V gene TRBV11-2, with 12 bases fitting TRBD1. V lost 2 bases and J lost 7; bases outside the gene matches: 4. This CDR3 is 15 amino acids long. Germline V CDR1 and CDR2: SGHAT, FQNNGV. For the CDR3, the DNA is TGTGCCAGCAGCTTATTGGGGACAGGGGGCTATACGCAGTATTTT. It codes for CASSLLGTGGYTQYF.

The J gene is TRBJ1-2, the V gene TRBV6-5; 7 bases are shared with TRBD1. V lost 6 bases to trimming and J lost 10 bases; unmatched junction nucleotides: 14. This CDR3 is 14 amino acids long. CDR1 is MNHEY and CDR2 is SVGAGI in the germline V gene. CDR3 amino acids: CASSRKSGGGPYTF. CDR3 DNA: TGTGCCAGCAGCAGAAAATCGGGAGGGGGCCCCTACACCTTC.

The genes are TRBV5-1 and TRBJ1-1, with 8 bases matching TRBD1. In germline, CDR1 is SGHRS, CDR2 YFSETQ. CDR3 length: 16 amino acids. J lost 7 bases, V lost 0 bases, and 11 bases had no gene match. In nucleotides, the CDR3 is TGCGCCAGCAGCTTGGCCAGGGGGACAGGTTTCCTTGAAGCTTTCTTT. It encodes CASSLARGTGFLEAFF. Filled out from reference TRBV5-1 and TRBJ1-1, the complete variable domain reads KAGVTQTPRYLIKTRGQQVTLSCSPISGHRSVSWYQQTPGQGLQFLFEYFSETQRNKGNFPGRFSGRQFSNSRSEMNVSTLELGDSALYLCASSLARGTGFLEAFFGQGTRLTVV.

A remark on this clone: The same CDR3 is also encoded by other DNA sequences in this sample. The V gene is TRBV5-6, the J gene TRBJ2-2; D not certain. Germline CDR1 SGHDT, CDR2 YYEEEE. The CDR3 sequence is 14 residues long. The ends were cut back, 0 bases at V and 0 bases at J, with 3 bases in the middle. CDR3 nucleotides: TGTGCCAGCAGCTTGGAAGCGAACACCGGGGAGCTGTTTTTT. This translates into CASSLEANTGELFF.

In its sample, this clone ranks as large. The chain links TRBV10-1 to TRBJ2-7, with D unresolved. Deletions cut 5 bases from V and 5 bases from J, with 10 bases between. From germline, CDR1 is WNHNN and CDR2 SYGVQD (reference sequence). The CDR3 is made up of 12 amino acids. CDR3 coding DNA: TGCGCCAGCAGTTTGTGCCGGGACGAGCAGTACTTC. It encodes CASSLCRDEQYF.

This clone appeared once. V and J are TRBV7-2 and TRBJ1-5, with a weak D call TRBD1 (6 bases). Trimming took off 4 bases at V and 0 bases at J, with 19 bases between the two ends. The germline gives CDR1 SGHTA, CDR2 FQGNSA. There are 18 residues in the CDR3. Here the CDR3 reads CASSYPRTEPYSNQPQHF. The CDR3 bases are TGTGCCAGCAGCTATCCGAGGACAGAACCTTATAGCAATCAGCCCCAGCATTTT.

The rearrangement joins TRBV19 to TRBJ2-3; D might be TRBD1 (5 bases). Trimming removed 5 bases at V and 9 bases at J, with 21 bases between. The CDR3 has 15 amino acids. CDR1 is LNHDA and CDR2 is SQIVND in the germline V gene (reference sequence). CDR3 nucleotides: TGTGCCAGTAGTGGTAGGGGTTTAACTCAAGGCACGCAGTATTTT. This translates into CASSGRGLTQGTQYF.

This chain connects TRBV18 to TRBJ1-1; D is possibly TRBD1 (5 bases). Trimming pared 6 bases from V and 1 base from J, leaving 12 bases between. This CDR3 region has 14 residues. Per germline, CDR1 KGHSH and CDR2 LQKENI. The CDR3, as DNA: TGTGCCAGCTCCTCAGGGTTTGGGAACACTGAAGCTTTCTTT. This translates into CASSSGFGNTEAFF.

The chain has TRBV28 and TRBJ2-1, with TRBD1 as a possible D gene (5 bases). Trimming left V 2 bases short and J 9 bases short, with 8 bases between. This CDR3 has 12 residues. Germline V gene sequence: CDR1 MDHEN, CDR2 SYDVKM. The CDR3 sequence: CASSLRQPEQFF. The CDR3 region has the DNA TGTGCCAGCAGTTTACGACAGCCTGAGCAGTTCTTC.

J is TRBJ2-7 and V is TRBV7-9, with TRBD2 matching over 10 bases. Germline V lookup: CDR1 SEHNR, CDR2 FQNEAQ (reference sequence). CDR3 length: 14 residues. V was clipped by 6 bases and J by 2 bases; unmatched bases: 4. DNA for the CDR3: TGTGCCAGCAGAAGGACTAGCGGTACCTACGAGCAGTACTTC. This codes for CASRRTSGTYEQYF.

This chain uses TRBV10-3 with TRBJ2-5; the D is unclear. The J call may be in error: the DNA end matches TRBJ2-7 better. The CDR3 extends over 11 amino acids. Germline CDR1 reads ENHRY; CDR2 reads SYGVKD. CDR3 residues: CAISSFHEQYF. As DNA, the CDR3 is TGTGCCATCAGTTCGTTCCACGAGCAGTACTTC.

The CDR3 coding sequence is TGCGCCAGCAGCCCCCGAGGAGACTCGCGGGCCAAAAACATTCAGTACTTC. It translates to CASSPRGDSRAKNIQYF. V gene TRBV4-1 combines with J gene TRBJ2-4; no reliable D call. The CDR3 has 17 residues. Germline-derived CDR1 and CDR2 are MGHRA and YSYEKL. With 4 bases removed from V and 1 base from J, the gap between germline ends came to 17 bases.

This chain's CDR3 is CASSPGTSGPRNEQFF. The CDR3, as DNA: TGTGCCAGCAGCCCCGGGACTAGCGGTCCCCGCAATGAGCAGTTCTTC. The chain employs TRBV7-8 and TRBJ2-1; 11 bases align to TRBD2. Germline loops: CDR1 SGHVS, CDR2 FQNEAQ. CDR3 length: 16 residues. The ends lost 5 bases at V and 6 bases at J; junction bases unmatched: 9.

The CDR3 DNA reads TGTGCCAGTAGCTTAAGGGGACAGGGGGGAGAGACCCAGTACTTC. This gives the protein CASSLRGQGGETQYF. The chain is built from TRBV19 and TRBJ2-5; 11 nucleotides align to TRBD1. V shed 6 bases and J 4 bases; nucleotides not matched to a gene: 7. Germline CDR1 is LNHDA and CDR2 is SQIVND (reference sequence). This CDR3 is 15 amino acids long.

The chain recombines TRBV27 with TRBJ2-5, with no clear D. Germline V gene lookup returns CDR1 MNHEY and CDR2 SMNVEV (reference sequence). This CDR3 is 13 amino acids long. Trimming removed 2 bases at V and 3 bases at J, with 7 bases between. The CDR3: CASSLDGEETQYF. The CDR3 nucleotides read TGTGCCAGCAGTTTAGACGGAGAAGAGACCCAGTACTTC.

This clone was observed a handful of times. The chain combines TRBV9 with TRBJ1-3; D is unresolved. The CDR3 extends over 17 amino acids. Germline V CDR1 and CDR2: SGDLS, YYNGEE. V lost 2 bases and J lost 0, with 15 bases in between. CDR3 sequence (DNA): TGTGCCAGCAGCGTGGGTGGACTTTCCTTCTCTGGAAACACCATATATTTT. It codes for CASSVGGLSFSGNTIYF.

The chain joins TRBV28 to TRBJ2-2; 10 bases map to TRBD1. Germline V gives CDR1 MDHEN, CDR2 SYDVKM. CDR3 length equals 15 residues. Trimming took 4 bases from V and 6 from J; bases not matched to a gene: 5. Here the CDR3 reads CASSSPGTGAGELFF. In nucleotides, the CDR3 is TGTGCCAGCAGTTCCCCCGGGACAGGGGCCGGGGAGCTGTTTTTT. Combining the CDR3 with reference TRBV28 and TRBJ2-2 gives the whole variable domain DVKVTQSSRYLVKRTGEKVFLECVQDMDHENMFWYRQDPGLGLRLIYFSYDVKMKEKGDIPEGYSVSREKKERFSLILESASTNQTSMYLCASSSPGTGAGELFFGEGSRLTVL.

This rearrangement joins TRBV10-2 to TRBJ2-2; no clear D. The germline gives CDR1 WSHSY, CDR2 SAAADI. Trimming removed 8 bases at V and 0 bases at J, with 16 bases between. CDR3 size: 16 residues. The CDR3 sequence is CASVGVSGSNTGELFF. CDR3 nucleotide sequence: TGCGCCAGCGTGGGTGTCTCCGGGTCGAACACCGGGGAGCTGTTTTTT.

The chain uses TRBV11-2 and TRBJ1-2; D not resolved. V was trimmed by 3 bases and J by 0 bases, leaving 5 bases between them. This CDR3 region has 13 residues. Germline CDR1 reads SGHAT; CDR2 reads FQNNGV. The CDR3: CASSFGANYGYTF. The CDR3 coding sequence is TGTGCCAGCAGCTTCGGGGCTAACTATGGCTACACCTTC. The complete variable domain, with remaining parts taken from reference TRBV11-2 and TRBJ1-2, reads EAGVAQSPRYKIIEKRQSVAFWCNPISGHATLYWYQQILGQGPKLLIQFQNNGVVDDSQLPKDRFSAERLKGVDSTLKIQPAKLEDSAVYLCASSFGANYGYTFGSGTRLTVV.

The chain uses TRBV6-5 and TRBJ1-1, with D unresolved. The length of the CDR3 is 13 residues. Looked up from germline, CDR1 is MNHEY and CDR2 is SVGAGI. Trimming stripped 5 bases from V and 2 bases from J, with 9 bases between. In DNA form, the CDR3 reads TGTGCCAGCAGTAAACGGGTTAACACTGAAGCTTTCTTT. Its translation: CASSKRVNTEAFF.

The V call is TRBV10-3, the J call TRBJ2-7; 11 nucleotides match TRBD2. The length of the CDR3 is 18 residues. The V and J ends lost 2 bases and 4 bases, in that order; junction bases with no gene match: 13. CDR1 is ENHRY and CDR2 is SYGVKD in the germline V gene. For the CDR3, the DNA is TGTGCCATCAGTGAGCCCGGGGTAGCGGGAGGGCCTCAGTACGAGCAGTACTTC. Its translation is CAISEPGVAGGPQYEQYF.

The rearrangement uses TRBV5-1 and TRBJ2-2, with D possibly called TRBD1 or TRBD2 (6 bases each). CDR3 length: 17 amino acids. The germline gives CDR1 SGHRS, CDR2 YFSETQ. Trimming took 1 base from V and 3 from J, leaving 16 bases between them. CDR3 region: CASSLRAGGDYTGELFF. The CDR3 DNA sequence: TGCGCCAGCAGCTTGCGGGCCGGGGGCGACTACACCGGGGAGCTGTTTTTT.

The V gene is TRBV6-4, the J gene TRBJ1-5; the D gene is possibly TRBD1 (5 bases). Germline values: CDR1 MRHNA, CDR2 SNTAGT. V lost 4 bases and J lost 5, with 12 bases in between. The CDR3 is 14 amino acids. In nucleotides, the CDR3 is TGTGCCAGCAGTGCTTGGGGGGGGGATCAGCCCCAGCATTTT. Amino acid sequence: CASSAWGGDQPQHF.

The V gene is TRBV29-1, the J gene TRBJ2-3, with 7 bases that match TRBD1. The CDR3 runs to 14 residues. Germline V lookup: CDR1 SQVTM, CDR2 ANQGSEA. The V gene end was trimmed by 1 base and the J gene end by 1 base; junction bases not matched to a gene: 2. This CDR3 reads CSVEGTGGTDTQYF. The CDR3 DNA reads as TGCAGCGTTGAAGGAACAGGGGGCACAGATACGCAGTATTTT.

The V call is TRBV7-8, the J call TRBJ2-7, with 7 bases aligning to TRBD1. Germline V gene lookup returns CDR1 SGHVS and CDR2 FQNEAQ. The junction had 17 bases not matched to a gene; V was cut back by 5 bases and J by 4 bases. CDR3 size: 17 residues. The DNA for the CDR3 is TGTGCCAGCAGCCGATGGGTTTCCGGGACAGAGGCATACGAGCAGTACTTC. It encodes CASSRWVSGTEAYEQYF.

The genes are TRBV18 and TRBJ1-1; D not certain. V was shortened by 3 bases and J by 7 bases, with 12 bases between the two germline ends. CDR1 is KGHSH, CDR2 LQKENI, per germline. The CDR3 totals 13 residues. The CDR3 loop is CASSPPYRIEAFF. The CDR3, as DNA: TGTGCCAGCTCACCCCCGTATAGGATTGAAGCTTTCTTT.